These 17 T cell receptor beta chains were sequenced from one sample in a study of cytomegalovirus exposure and HLA in healthy donors. The PCR contained 60 Vbeta and 13 Jbeta primers. The repertoire was sequenced with immunoSEQ multiplex PCR; TCRdb's copy has only in-frame clones and lacks some. The sample yields about 200,000 clones, 80% to 90% seen once. Specimen: PBMCs. The receptors here all came from a man aged 25 to 40 in good health and CMV-seronegative.

CDR3 region: CASSTAAGRETQYF. As DNA, the CDR3 is TGTGCCAGCAGCACGGCGGCCGGCAGGGAAACGCAGTATTTT. The chain employs TRBV7-8 and TRBJ2-3; TRBD1 might be the D (5 bases). CDR3 length: 14 amino acids. Trimming removed 5 bases at V and 9 bases at J, with 18 bases between. Germline lookup yields CDR1 SGHVS and CDR2 FQNEAQ. The full variable domain, its missing parts supplied by reference TRBV7-8 and TRBJ2-3, is GAGVSQSPRYKVAKRGQDVALRCDPISGHVSLFWYQQALGQGPEFLTYFQNEAQLDKSGLPSDRFFAERPEGSVSTLKIQRTQQEDSAVYLCASSTAAGRETQYFGPGTRLTVL.

The V call is TRBV28, the J call TRBJ1-4; 8 bases are a match to TRBD1. Per the germline V gene, CDR1 is MDHEN and CDR2 is SYDVKM. The ends lost 5 bases at V and 3 bases at J; junction bases unmatched: 2. This CDR3 has 14 residues. The CDR3, as DNA: TGTGCCAGCAGTCAGACAGGGGCTAATGAAAAACTGTTTTTT. It codes for CASSQTGANEKLFF.

This chain joins TRBV19 and TRBJ1-5; 11 positions agree with TRBD1. V trimming: 2 bases; J trimming: 10 bases; junction bases outside the gene matches: 10. Looked up from germline, CDR1 is LNHDA and CDR2 is SQIVND (reference sequence). The length of the CDR3 is 16 residues. CDR3 amino acids: CASSIPGTGGFRPQHF. DNA for the CDR3: TGTGCCAGTAGTATACCCGGGACAGGGGGGTTTCGACCCCAGCATTTT.

The rearrangement uses TRBV21-1 and TRBJ2-1; no DNA check was done on the table's D call, TRBD2. TRBV21-1 is described as a pseudogene. CDR3 length equals 16 residues. CDR3: CASSIGVQIDFDEQFF. The CDR3 DNA follows: TGTGCCAGCAGCATCGGGGTGCAAATTGACTTTGATGAGCAGTTCTTC.

The J gene is TRBJ2-2, the V gene TRBV4-2; unclear D gene. CDR3 length: 17 amino acids. Germline V gives CDR1 LGHNA, CDR2 YNFKEQ. Trimming removed 1 base at V and 3 bases at J, with 15 bases between. The CDR3 bases are TGTGCCAGCAGCCAAGTTCAACGGGTCTTTGACACCGGGGAGCTGTTTTTT. This sequence encodes CASSQVQRVFDTGELFF.

The chain uses TRBV7-2 and TRBJ2-3; 10 bases fit TRBD1. Per the germline V gene, CDR1 is SGHTA and CDR2 is FQGNSA. With 6 bases clipped from V and 2 bases from J, the junction kept 8 bases outside the gene matches. There are 16 residues in the CDR3. This CDR3 is CASRDAGTGVTDTQYF. CDR3 nucleotides: TGTGCCAGCAGAGACGCCGGGACAGGGGTCACAGATACGCAGTATTTT.

Here the CDR3 DNA reads TGTGCCAGCAGCCAAGATATAGTCAGGGACTATGGCTACACCTTC. Its protein is CASSQDIVRDYGYTF. The chain joins TRBV4-2 to TRBJ1-2; tentatively, D is TRBD1 (5 bases). Germline CDR1 and CDR2: LGHNA and YNFKEQ. The CDR3 loop spans 15 amino acids. The germline V and J ends were trimmed by 0 bases and 3 bases, with 11 bases remaining between them.

The chain employs TRBV28 and TRBJ2-5; 13 bases fit TRBD2. After removal of 5 bases from V and 5 bases from J, the junction contained 20 bases not matched to a gene. This CDR3 contains 20 residues. The germline CDR1 and CDR2 sequences are MDHEN and SYDVKM. CDR3 in amino acids: CASSPQGLAGSSRGGETQYF. CDR3 coding DNA: TGTGCCAGCAGTCCTCAGGGACTAGCGGGATCCTCCCGGGGGGGGGAGACCCAGTACTTC.

In the case of this clone: This same CDR3 is encoded by further DNA sequences in the sample. The chain uses TRBV2 and TRBJ1-4; D gene ambiguous. The V gene lost 6 bases and the J gene lost 7 bases, with 18 bases spanning the gap. Germline CDR1 SNHLY, CDR2 FYNNEI. The CDR3 sequence is 15 residues long. The CDR3: CASRRAGGSGEKLFF. CDR3 sequence (DNA): TGTGCCAGCAGGAGGGCAGGTGGATCGGGTGAAAAACTGTTTTTT.

Written as DNA, the CDR3 is TGTGCCTGGAGCCGAACCCAGGGACCCCAGCATTTT. Translating gives CAWSRTQGPQHF. This chain joins TRBV30 and TRBJ1-5, with D maybe TRBD1 (5 bases). Germline values: CDR1 GTSNPN, CDR2 SVGIG (reference sequence). Trimming pared 3 bases from V and 10 bases from J, leaving 13 bases between. The CDR3 runs to 12 residues. The full variable domain, in which reference TRBV30 and TRBJ1-5 provide the parts outside the CDR3, is SQTIHQWPATLVQPVGSPLSLECTVEGTSNPNLYWYRQAAGRGLQLLFYSVGIGQISSEVPQNLSASRPQDRQFILSSKKLLLSDSGFYLCAWSRTQGPQHFGDGTRLSIL.

The V call is TRBV5-1, the J call TRBJ1-2, with D maybe TRBD1 (5 bases). CDR3 size: 17 residues. Germline CDR1 is SGHRS and CDR2 is YFSETQ. Trimming took off 0 bases at V and 2 bases at J, with 17 bases between the two ends. CDR3 amino acids: CASSLGARGGSNYGYTF. CDR3 DNA: TGCGCCAGCAGCTTGGGGGCCCGGGGGGGGAGCAACTATGGCTACACCTTC.

Remarks on this clone: The same CDR3 is also encoded by other DNA sequences in this sample. V gene TRBV7-2 combines with J gene TRBJ2-7; no reliable D call. Germline V lookup: CDR1 SGHTA, CDR2 FQGNSA. V lost 5 bases, J lost 3 bases, and 5 bases lay in between. The CDR3 is 11 residues long. In DNA, the CDR3 is TGTGCCAGCAGCCCAGGCTACGAGCAGTACTTC. Encoded protein: CASSPGYEQYF.

The rearrangement links TRBV10-2 to TRBJ2-2; TRBD2 agrees at 7 bases. J lost 1 base, V lost 6 bases, and 2 bases had no gene match. CDR3 length equals 14 residues. From germline, CDR1 is WSHSY and CDR2 SAAADI. As DNA, the CDR3 is TGCGCCAGCAGGGGGAGGGGGAACACCGGGGAGCTGTTTTTT. It yields the protein CASRGRGNTGELFF.

This chain links TRBV11-1 with TRBJ2-5; 7 bases agree with TRBD1. The last part of the DNA fits TRBJ2-7 better; the J call may be wrong. CDR1 SGHAT and CDR2 FQDESV come from the germline V gene (reference sequence). CDR3 length: 12 amino acids. CDR3 in amino acids: CASSQDRAEQYF. The CDR3 coding sequence is TGTGCCAGCAGCCAAGACAGGGCCGAGCAGTACTTC.

The chain uses TRBV5-1 and TRBJ2-5, with 10 nucleotides matching TRBD1. V dropped 0 bases and J dropped 1; count of bases not matched to a gene: 6. Germline V gene data show CDR1 as SGHRS and CDR2 as YFSETQ. The length of the CDR3 is 17 residues. CDR3 loop: CASSLGGTGEAQETQYF. CDR3 sequence (DNA): TGCGCCAGCAGCTTGGGGGGGACAGGGGAGGCCCAAGAGACCCAGTACTTC.

This clone has just one count. A junction boundary mismatches the germline segment, possibly from a read error. The chain carries TRBV28 and TRBJ2-1; 11 nucleotides match TRBD2. The CDR3 spans 11 residues. Germline V lookup: CDR1 MDHEN, CDR2 SYDVKM. The CDR3 protein is CASSSSGRVVF. CDR3 sequence (DNA): TGTGCCAGCAGTAGTAGCGGGAGGGTTGTCTTC.

The J gene is TRBJ2-3, the V gene TRBV2, with no clear D. This CDR3 is 16 amino acids long. CDR1 is SNHLY and CDR2 is FYNNEI in the germline V gene. V was shortened by 3 bases and J by 0 bases, with 13 bases between the two germline ends. CDR3 in DNA: TGTGCCAGCAGTGATATAGAGATCTCTAGCACAGATACGCAGTATTTT. Translated, it gives CASSDIEISSTDTQYF.